Below are 2 T cell receptor beta chains sequenced from a single sample in a study of response to subunit inactivated influenza vaccine. TCRdb analysed the RT-PCR reads with MiXCR anew, one entry per CDR3 protein. The table records about 160,000 distinct CDR3 sequences, around 9.9% of them present only once. Material: non-naive T cells sorted from PBMCs, obtained about 40 days after vaccination. These receptors all come from a man between 45 and 60 years old who received an inactivated influenza vaccine.

V gene TRBV5-1 combines with J gene TRBJ1-4, with D hard to call. The CDR3 covers 15 residues. Trimming removed 3 bases from V and 2 bases from J, with 11 bases in between. The germline V gene has CDR1 SGHRS and CDR2 YFSETQ. CDR3 nucleotide sequence: TGCGCCAGCAGCTCTGGACGCGGCACTAATGAAAAACTGTTTTTT. It codes for CASSSGRGTNEKLFF.

This clonotype was recorded at least ten times. The CDR3 DNA sequence: TGTGCCAGCAGCGCGGTCTCTGGAAACACCATATATTTT. The encoded protein is CASSAVSGNTIYF. V gene TRBV12-3 or TRBV12-4 combines with J gene TRBJ1-3, with D hard to call. Trimming cost V 6 bases and J 0 bases, with 6 bases left between them. The CDR3 totals 13 residues.